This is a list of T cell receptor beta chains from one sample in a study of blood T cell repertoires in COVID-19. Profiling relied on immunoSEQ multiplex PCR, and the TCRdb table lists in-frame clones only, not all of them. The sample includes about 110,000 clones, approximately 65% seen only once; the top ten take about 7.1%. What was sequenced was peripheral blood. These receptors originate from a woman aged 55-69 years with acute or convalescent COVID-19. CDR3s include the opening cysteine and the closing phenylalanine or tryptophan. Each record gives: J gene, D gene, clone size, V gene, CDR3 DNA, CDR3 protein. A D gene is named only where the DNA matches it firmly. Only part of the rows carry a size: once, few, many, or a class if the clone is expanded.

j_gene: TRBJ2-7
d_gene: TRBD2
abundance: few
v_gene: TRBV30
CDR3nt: TGTGAAGGGACTAGCGGGGGGCCCCACGAGCAGTACTTC
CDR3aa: CEGTSGGPHEQYF

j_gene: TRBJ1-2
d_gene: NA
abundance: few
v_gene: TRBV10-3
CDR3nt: TGTGCCATCAGTGAGCAAACGGTCCGCGGCTACACCTTC
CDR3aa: CAISEQTVRGYTF

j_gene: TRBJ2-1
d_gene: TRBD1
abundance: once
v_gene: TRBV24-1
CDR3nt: TGTGCCACCAGTGATCCAGAGGACCTTTCGGGACAGCACTACAATGAGCAGTTCTTC
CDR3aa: CATSDPEDLSGQHYNEQFF

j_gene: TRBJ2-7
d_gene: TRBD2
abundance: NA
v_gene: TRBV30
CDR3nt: TGTGCCTGGAGCCCACTAGCGGGGGGGCTAAACGAGCAGTACTTC
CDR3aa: CAWSPLAGGLNEQYF

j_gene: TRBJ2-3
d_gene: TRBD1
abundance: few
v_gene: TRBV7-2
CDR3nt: TGTGCCAGCAGCATGACAGGGTTCACAGATACGCAGTATTTT
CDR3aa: CASSMTGFTDTQYF

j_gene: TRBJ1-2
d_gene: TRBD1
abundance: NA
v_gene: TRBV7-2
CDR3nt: TGTGCCAGCAGCCCAGGGGGACAGTTCTATGGCTACACCTTC
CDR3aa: CASSPGGQFYGYTF

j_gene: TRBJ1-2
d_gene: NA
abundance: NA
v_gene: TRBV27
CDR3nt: TGTGCCAGCAGTCCAGACAGATCCGGCTACACCTTC
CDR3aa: CASSPDRSGYTF

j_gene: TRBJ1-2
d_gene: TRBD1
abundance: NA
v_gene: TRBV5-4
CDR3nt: TGTGCCAGCAGCATGGGACAGGGGGCTGGACCTGGCTATGGCTACACCTTC
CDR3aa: CASSMGQGAGPGYGYTF

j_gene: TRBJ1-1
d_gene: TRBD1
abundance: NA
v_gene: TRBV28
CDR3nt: TGTGCCAGCATTTACGTGACAGGGGACACTGAAGCTTTCTTT
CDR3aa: CASIYVTGDTEAFF

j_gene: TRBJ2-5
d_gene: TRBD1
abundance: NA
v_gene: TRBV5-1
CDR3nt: TGCGCCAGCAGCTCAGGACAGGGTGGAGAGACCCAGTACTTC
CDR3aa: CASSSGQGGETQYF

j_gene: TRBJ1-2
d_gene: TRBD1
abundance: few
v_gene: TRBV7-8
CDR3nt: TGTGCCAGCAGCTACCGACAGGGGTTGGATGGCTACACCTTC
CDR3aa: CASSYRQGLDGYTF

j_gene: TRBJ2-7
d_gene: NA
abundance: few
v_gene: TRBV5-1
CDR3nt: TGCGCCAGCAGCTTGGGACAGTACGAGCAGTACTTC
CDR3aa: CASSLGQYEQYF

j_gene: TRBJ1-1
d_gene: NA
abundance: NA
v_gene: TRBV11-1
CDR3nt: TGTGCCAGCAGCTTTGGGGCGAACACTGAAGCTTTCTTT
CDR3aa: CASSFGANTEAFF

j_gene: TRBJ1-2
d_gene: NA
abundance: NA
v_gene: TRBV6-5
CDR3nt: TGTGCCAGCAGACCCGGGGACACAGACTATGGCTACACCTTC
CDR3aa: CASRPGDTDYGYTF

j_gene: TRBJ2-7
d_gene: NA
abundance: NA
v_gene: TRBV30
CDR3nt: TGTGCCTGGAGTGGCGGATCCTACGAGCAGTACTTC
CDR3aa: CAWSGGSYEQYF

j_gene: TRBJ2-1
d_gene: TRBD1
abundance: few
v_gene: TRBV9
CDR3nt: TGTGCCAGCAGCGCTGTGGGGACAGGCCACAATGAGCAGTTCTTC
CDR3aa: CASSAVGTGHNEQFF

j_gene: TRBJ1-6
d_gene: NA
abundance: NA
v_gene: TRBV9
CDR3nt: TGTGCCAGCAGCGCCAACAGGGACTCACCCCTCCACTTT
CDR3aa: CASSANRDSPLHF

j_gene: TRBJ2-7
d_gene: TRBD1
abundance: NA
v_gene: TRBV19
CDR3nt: TGTGCCAGTAGTATGGACAGGTGGTCCTACGAGCAGTACTTC
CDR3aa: CASSMDRWSYEQYF

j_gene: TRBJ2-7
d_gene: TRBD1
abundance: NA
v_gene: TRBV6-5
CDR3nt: TGTGCCAGCAGGAAGGGGACAGGGGGATCCTACGAGCAGTACTTC
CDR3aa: CASRKGTGGSYEQYF

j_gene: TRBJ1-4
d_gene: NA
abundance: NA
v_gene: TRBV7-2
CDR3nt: TGTGCCAGCAGCCCTAGCGTCAGCCAGAATGAAAAACTGTTTTTT
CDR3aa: CASSPSVSQNEKLFF

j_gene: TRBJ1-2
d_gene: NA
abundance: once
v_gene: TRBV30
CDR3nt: TGTGCCTGGACCCCAGGATTAAACCGAAACTATGGCTACACCTTC
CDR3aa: CAWTPGLNRNYGYTF

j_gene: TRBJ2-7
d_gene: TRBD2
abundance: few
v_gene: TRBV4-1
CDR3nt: TGCGCCAGCAGCCAAGATTCTCGGGGGGTGACCTACGAGCAGTACTTC
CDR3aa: CASSQDSRGVTYEQYF

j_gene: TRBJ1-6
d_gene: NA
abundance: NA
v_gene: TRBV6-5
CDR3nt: TGTGCCAGCAGTTACGGACTTAATTCACCCCTCCACTTT
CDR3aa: CASSYGLNSPLHF

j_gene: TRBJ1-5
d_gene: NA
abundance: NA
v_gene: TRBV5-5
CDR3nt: TGTGCCAGCAGCACGGACAGCCTTAGCAATCAGCCCCAGCATTTT
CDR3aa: CASSTDSLSNQPQHF

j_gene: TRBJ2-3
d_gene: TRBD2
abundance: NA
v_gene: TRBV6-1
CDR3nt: TGTGCCAGCAGTGAACTAGCGGGGGGCCCAGATACGCAGTATTTT
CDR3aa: CASSELAGGPDTQYF

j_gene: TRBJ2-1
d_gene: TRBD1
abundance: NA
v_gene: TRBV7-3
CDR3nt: TGTGCCAGCAGCGCCCCCGGGACAGGGGGCAATGAGCAGTTCTTC
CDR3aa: CASSAPGTGGNEQFF

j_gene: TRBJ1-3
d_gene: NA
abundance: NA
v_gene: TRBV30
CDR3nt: TGTGCCTGGACCGTCGGGCAGGGAACTCGAAACACCATATATTTT
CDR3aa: CAWTVGQGTRNTIYF

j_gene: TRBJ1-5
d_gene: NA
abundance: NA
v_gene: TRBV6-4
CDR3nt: TGTGCCAGCAGTGATCCGGGTTCTCAGCCCCAGCATTTT
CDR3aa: CASSDPGSQPQHF

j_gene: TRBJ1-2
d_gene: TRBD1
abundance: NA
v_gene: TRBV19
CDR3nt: TGTGCCAGTAGTCAGACAGGGGATTATGGCTACACCTTC
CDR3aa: CASSQTGDYGYTF

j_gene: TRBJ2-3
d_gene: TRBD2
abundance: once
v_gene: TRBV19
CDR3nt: TGTGCCAGTAGTTCCTCGGGACTAGCGCAGTATTTT
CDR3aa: CASSSSGLAQYF

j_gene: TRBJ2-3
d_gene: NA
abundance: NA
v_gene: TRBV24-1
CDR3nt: TGTGCCATCGGGACAACCACCCGTAGCACAGATACGCAGTATTTT
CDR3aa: CAIGTTTRSTDTQYF

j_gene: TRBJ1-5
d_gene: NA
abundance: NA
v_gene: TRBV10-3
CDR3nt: TGTGCCATCTCCCCGACAGCGCCTAACAATCAGCCCCAGCATTTT
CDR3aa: CAISPTAPNNQPQHF

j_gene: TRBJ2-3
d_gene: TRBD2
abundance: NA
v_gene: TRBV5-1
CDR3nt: TGCGCCAGCAGCGAGCGAGCGGGGGGGCCAACGGATACGCAGTATTTT
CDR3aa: CASSERAGGPTDTQYF

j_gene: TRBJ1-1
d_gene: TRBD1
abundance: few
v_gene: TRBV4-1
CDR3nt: TGCGCCAGCAGCCAGATTGACAGGGGGCGCATAAAGGGAACTGAAGCTTTCTTT
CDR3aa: CASSQIDRGRIKGTEAFF

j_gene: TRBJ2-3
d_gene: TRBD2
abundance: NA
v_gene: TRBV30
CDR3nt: TGTGCCTGGACCCCCGGACTAGCGGGTCCCGAGGAGCAGTATTTT
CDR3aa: CAWTPGLAGPEEQYF

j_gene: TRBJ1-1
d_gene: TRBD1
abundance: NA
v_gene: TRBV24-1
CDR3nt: TGTGCCACCAGTGACACAGTAAGGGGGCGAGCTTTCTTT
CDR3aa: CATSDTVRGRAFF

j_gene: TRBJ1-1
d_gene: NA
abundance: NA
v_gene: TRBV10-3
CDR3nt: TGTGCCATCACCCGAGAACTTACCTCGAACACTGAAGCTTTCTTT
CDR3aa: CAITRELTSNTEAFF

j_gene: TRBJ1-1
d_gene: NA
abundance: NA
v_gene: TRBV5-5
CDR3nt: TGTGCCAGCAGCTTGGATTATACAGGCTTAAACCTATTGAACACTGAAGCTTTCTTT
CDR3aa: CASSLDYTGLNLLNTEAFF

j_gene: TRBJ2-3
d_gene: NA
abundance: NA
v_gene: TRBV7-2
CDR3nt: TGTGCCAGCAGCTTAGGAGCTAGCTTTGGCACAGATACGCAGTATTTT
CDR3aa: CASSLGASFGTDTQYF

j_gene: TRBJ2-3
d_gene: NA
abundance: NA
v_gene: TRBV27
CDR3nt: TGTGCCACCTACCGAGAGGATACGCAGTATTTT
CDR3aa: CATYREDTQYF

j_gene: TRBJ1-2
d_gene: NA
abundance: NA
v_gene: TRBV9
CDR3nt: TGTGCCAGCAGCGTAGACCGGGTAAAGGATGGCTACACCTTC
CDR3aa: CASSVDRVKDGYTF

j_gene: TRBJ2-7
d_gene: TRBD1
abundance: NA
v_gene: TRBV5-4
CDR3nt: TGTGCCAGCAGCCACGGACAGGGGTCAACGTCCTACGAGCAGTACTTC
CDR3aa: CASSHGQGSTSYEQYF

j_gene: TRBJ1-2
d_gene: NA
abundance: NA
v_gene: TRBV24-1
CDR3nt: TGTGCCACCAGTGATGCTACAGGGTCTTATAACTATGGCTACACCTTC
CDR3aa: CATSDATGSYNYGYTF

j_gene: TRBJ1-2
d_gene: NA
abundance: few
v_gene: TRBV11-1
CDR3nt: TGTGCCAGCAGCTTACAGGGAAGGGGCTACACCTTC
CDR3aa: CASSLQGRGYTF

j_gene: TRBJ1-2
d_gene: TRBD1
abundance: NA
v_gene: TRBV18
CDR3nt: TGTGCCAGCTCCCCTGGACAGGGTGATGGCTACACCTTC
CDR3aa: CASSPGQGDGYTF

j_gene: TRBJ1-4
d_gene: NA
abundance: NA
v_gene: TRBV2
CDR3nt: TGTGCCAGCGGCGGGATTGAAAAACTGTTTTTT
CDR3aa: CASGGIEKLFF

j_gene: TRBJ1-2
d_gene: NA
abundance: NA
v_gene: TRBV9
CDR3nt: TGTGCCAGCAGCGTTGACCTACAGGGATCTAACTATGGCTACACCTTC
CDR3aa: CASSVDLQGSNYGYTF

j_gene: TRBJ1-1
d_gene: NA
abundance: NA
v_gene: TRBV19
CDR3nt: TGTGCCAGTAGTATTTTGGGAGATGGCACTGAAGCTTTCTTT
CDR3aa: CASSILGDGTEAFF

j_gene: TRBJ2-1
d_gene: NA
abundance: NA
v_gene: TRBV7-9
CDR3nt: TGTGCCAGCAGCCCAACCCCGGGATTTTCCTACAATGAGCAGTTCTTC
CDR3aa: CASSPTPGFSYNEQFF